This TCR beta chain was captured by sequencing in a study of blood T cell repertoires in COVID-19 (TCRdb year 2020). For the wider study: Collaborator samples came from the United States, Italy and Spain and covered acute and convalescent phases of COVID-19. The material from the prospective study consisted of cDNA or gDNA derived from T cells, B-cell-depleted T cells, or PBMCs. Subjects who had been exposed to COVID-19, were actively infected with it, or had recovered from it provided the deeply sampled blood TCRbeta repertoires that made up the dataset. The repertoires were released in a freely available public database meant as a resource for research on the immune response to SARS-CoV-2. The samples were drawn from two sources: the first 160 participants of the ongoing ImmuneRACE study, and over 1,000 subjects contributed by 6 global collaborators. The sample metadata nearly always contained a de-identified subject ID, COVID-19 status, age in years and sex. Where HLA class I and class II types were available, the types were taken from metadata supplied by the sample provider, not from assay-based typing. General conclusions and limits of the study: Clinical and demographic metadata were provided uncurated, with the amount varying by source and participant.

The CDR3, cysteine through phenylalanine, is 12 amino acids long. The kept DNA is CDR3 alone, 36 bases in frame from the first base. The V and J ends are trimmed by 6 bases and 3 bases, leaving 6 bases between them. Another Seattle source contributed samples from volunteer blood donors who had recovered from COVID-19. Each collaborating institution followed its own protocols to collect whole blood in K2EDTA tubes. For TCRbeta analysis, collaborators shipped samples as frozen whole blood, isolated PBMCs, or DNA extracted from either of those sample types. TCRbeta CDR3 regions were amplified from genomic DNA by means of the immunoSEQ Assay, a bias-controlled multiplex PCR. As for the original processing: Within the assay, amplification of reference gene primers was used to estimate how many nucleated cells each sample contained. Sequence reads were collapsed and filtered to measure the absolute abundance of every unique TCRbeta CDR3 rearrangement. For each sample, productive Simpson clonality was calculated as the square root of Simpson's diversity index across productive rearrangements. As stored in TCRdb, this immuneACCESS dataset retains in-frame rearrangements with V and J assigned. A fraction of the clones does not appear; measured against another copy, unresolved V genes explain less than half of the discrepancy, and the remainder lacks a known reason. The V and J calls and clone size were taken over from that table, and D and trimming were inferred from the DNA. For this sample there are fewer than 250,000 clones; around 90% appear just once. Less than 7.5% of the sample rests with the top ten.

Of note for this clone: Its antigen is currently not known. Per-base qualities were not stored, and no clone one base away is much larger.

Specimen: peripheral blood. This sequence uses TRBV12-3 or TRBV12-4 and TRBJ2-4; the D gene assignment is ambiguous. This clonotype was sampled from a man between 60 and 70 years old who had recovered from COVID-19. DNA sequence: TGTGCCAGCAGACTCGGCAAAAACATTCAGTACTTC. Its translation reads: CASRLGKNIQYF.